The present TCR beta chain was sequenced within a study of OX40 agonist ivuxolimab in advanced cancers. Overall study context: Three patients, one with hepatocellular carcinoma and two with cutaneous melanoma, responded partially. Notes on the study in general: At 0.1 to 3.0 mg/kg and by week 6, clonal expansion occurred in CD4+ and CD8+ blood T cells.

This clone was observed once. Its antigen is as yet unknown. Germline V gene lookup returns CDR1 LNHNV and CDR2 YYDKDF (reference sequence). V trimming: 0 bases; J trimming: 6 bases; junction bases outside the gene matches: 14. The CDR3 is 19 residues long. Sequenced by immunoSEQ multiplex PCR; TCRdb stores in-frame clones only, minus some. In the table there are approximately 72,000 clones, around 84% of which are singletons. The sequence was obtained from an adult with an advanced solid tumor such as melanoma, head and neck, liver or kidney cancer. The chain employs TRBV15 and TRBJ2-4, with 10 bases lining up with TRBD2. The sample here was CD4+ or CD8+ T cells sorted from blood, taken in a trial of the OX40 agonist ivuxolimab. The CDR3 sequence is CATSRELGWLAGDRNIQYF. The CDR3 coding sequence is TGTGCCACCAGCAGAGAACTCGGGTGGCTAGCGGGAGATAGAAACATTCAGTACTTC.